This T cell receptor beta chain was documented in a study of blood T cells in healthy people across ages (dated by TCRdb to about 2015). Background on the whole study: Template switching captured roughly one uniquely barcoded TCR beta cDNA molecule per two T cells in model experiments. To track age-related changes in TCR beta repertoire diversity, the study relied on deep sequencing normalized with unique cDNA molecular identifiers. Donors were grouped into four age groups: young (average roughly 15 years), middle-aged (around 39), aged (around 60) and long-lived (approximately 81). To avoid experimental bias, donors of different ages were distributed randomly across sequencing lanes. Using the same blood draw, the study looked at two additional independent replicas of 1 million unique cDNA reads for two donors, one aged 18 to 30 and the other aged 80 or older.

The library came from 5' RACE. The sequencing machine was an Illumina HiSeq 2500. A second PCR of 7 to 11 cycles was performed with a sample-barcoded 5' primer and a J-beta primer mix. A unique molecular identifier was introduced onto each TCR beta cDNA molecule by a template-switch 5' adaptor carrying 12 random nucleotides. Each sample yielded at least 3 million CDR3-containing paired-end reads. First-strand cDNA was synthesized from all RNA with the Mint cDNA synthesis kit, primed by a TRBC-specific oligonucleotide. After uracil-DNA glycosylase treatment, a first 18-cycle PCR used universal primers M1SS and BC2_uni_R on all cDNA. On the study's bioinformatics: Normalization of each sample was performed by random selection of 1 million high-quality reads, each carrying a distinct molecular identifier. Reads with shared molecular identifiers were discarded instead of being binned into consensus sequences. MiTCR, run with a Q25 quality threshold and the strictest error-elimination algorithm, handled CDR3 identification, clonotype clustering and error correction. A nonparametric unseen species model using Euler transformation provided a lower-bound estimate of total TCR beta diversity. The public reads were quality trimmed at Q25 with fastp and then assembled into clones with MiXCR by TCRdb, keeping productive beta chains. Rows are unified per CDR3 protein, each entry keeping the most common DNA and genes. The authors' filters were not applied to this entry. The sample table holds about 1.8 million distinct CDR3 sequences, of which less than 50% were seen once. Less than 2.5% of the sample rests with the top ten.

Systemically healthy Caucasian individuals from Russia, around 39 in total and aged roughly 6 to 95 years, were included as donors. Roughly 11 milliliters of peripheral blood were drawn from each donor into EDTA-treated Vacutainer tubes. Ficoll-Paque density-gradient centrifugation was used to isolate PBMCs, with at least 7 million per sample. Trizol reagent was used to extract total RNA from the PBMCs, yielding at least 6 micrograms per sample. The percentages of naive CD45RAhigh/CD27high T cells were determined by flow cytometry on a PBMC aliquot from every donor. Of note for this clonotype: Its antigen has not been determined. Base qualities were left out, and no much larger clone turns up one base away.

General study outcomes and caveats: A strong correlation was found between observed TCR beta diversity and the percentage of naive T cells measured by flow cytometry. Because profiling used bulk unsorted PBMCs, naive and antigen-experienced compartments could not be compared conclusively. As age increased, observed TCR beta diversity per million T cells dropped in a roughly linear way, and a significant reduction was already evident by age 40. Compared with the aged group, the long-lived group had more naive CD4+ T cells, fewer expanded clones and increased TCR diversity, suggesting age selection. Estimates of total diversity based on one million sequenced T cells were considered lower bounds and underestimates. The CMV infection status of donors was not known, potentially confounding age-related changes in expanded clonotypes.

V and J are trimmed by 2 bases and 4 bases, and the gene matches miss 7 bases of the junction. For CDR1 and CDR2, the germline V gene (reference sequence) lists MNHEY and SMNVEV. The CDR3 spans 16 residues, from the cysteine through the phenylalanine. Solely the CDR3 DNA is kept, with 48 bases framed from the first base. Sequenced material: blood. The receptor's source is a woman aged 40 to 55 in good health. The rearranged chain carries TRBV27 and TRBJ2-1, and 8 junction bases match TRBD2. The CDR3 protein is CASSLGRGGPYNEQFF. DNA sequence: TGTGCCAGCAGTTTAGGTCGGGGGGGGCCTTACAATGAGCAGTTCTTC.